Sequencing of this TCR beta chain was carried out in a study of CD8 T cells in Susac syndrome. CDR3 length equals 14 residues. V was shortened by 0 bases and J by 2 bases, with 9 bases between the two germline ends. Germline V CDR1 and CDR2: DFQATT, SNEGSKA (reference sequence). Study-wide findings and caveats: The number of individuals included in the study's TCR sequencing and HLA analysis was acknowledged as relatively small.

TCR beta sequencing covered blood CD8+ and CD4+ T cells. Random hexamers were used to reverse transcribe an amount of roughly 0.45 to 1 ug RNA. The TCR beta CDR3 was amplified by immunoSEQ multiplex PCR across 54 Vbeta, 13 Jbeta. TCRdb called the immunoSEQ multiplex PCR reads again in MiXCR, with one record for every CDR3 protein. This sample has just over 80,000 distinct CDR3 sequences, with around 94% found just once. This clonotype was counted once. The antigen remains undetermined. The sequenced sample consisted of CD8+ T cells from PBMCs. V usage is TRBV20-1 and J usage is TRBJ2-3, with a possible D match to TRBD2 (5 bases). The source of this sequence is a human donor in good health. CDR3 region: CSARDLAATDTQYF. The CDR3 DNA follows: TGCAGTGCTAGAGATCTAGCCGCCACAGATACGCAGTATTTT.